In its sample, the clone carrying this TCR beta chain was seen many times. The antigen is not known. The data were obtained in a study of cytomegalovirus exposure and HLA in healthy donors. Study results and caveats: According to a later analysis, TCR clusters from the first cohort tended to co-occur in the 120 or so validation repertoires. There were some public TCRs occurring in many donors, but most TCR sequences were rare. As was reported, the classifier diagnosed cytomegalovirus status with high specificity and sensitivity. The study labeled more than 150 TCR beta chains cytomegalovirus-associated.

CDR3 length: 15 residues. Losses at the gene ends were 3 bases for V and 4 bases for J; bases not matched to a gene: 5. The germline gives CDR1 SGHDN, CDR2 FVKESK. TCRdb keeps only in-frame clones here, not all; method: immunoSEQ multiplex PCR. This repertoire shows some 180,000 clones, around 80% found once; its top ten account for less than 1.5%. This receptor was taken from a woman in her twenties or thirties in good health and CMV-seronegative. The chain uses TRBV14 and TRBJ2-7; 11 bases are a match to TRBD1. Input material: PBMCs. The CDR3 sequence: CASSHFGQGAYEQYF. The CDR3 nucleotides read TGTGCCAGCAGCCATTTTGGACAGGGGGCTTACGAGCAGTACTTC.